This TCR beta chain was retrieved from a study of blood T cell repertoires in COVID-19. Whole-study context: Both acute and convalescent COVID-19 samples were obtained from the United States, Italy and Spain.

Across about two dozen US areas, participants ranged in age from 18 to 89 years. Recovered status applied to Cohort 3 donors who had two consecutive negative PCRs. It also applied to those with clearance or with symptom resolution. TCRdb keeps only in-frame clones here, not all; method: immunoSEQ multiplex PCR. This table holds 280,000 or so clones, 70% to 90% found once. This CDR3 region has 14 residues. With 0 bases removed from V and 0 bases from J, the gap between germline ends came to 3 bases. Per germline, CDR1 SGHDT and CDR2 YYEEEE. The sequencing input was PBMCs or T cells enriched from blood (not recorded which). This receptor was taken from a young man who had recovered from COVID-19. The chain has TRBV5-6 and TRBJ1-4; D not certain. CDR3 amino acids: CASSLAATNEKLFF. CDR3 nucleotides: TGTGCCAGCAGCTTGGCGGCAACTAATGAAAAACTGTTTTTT.